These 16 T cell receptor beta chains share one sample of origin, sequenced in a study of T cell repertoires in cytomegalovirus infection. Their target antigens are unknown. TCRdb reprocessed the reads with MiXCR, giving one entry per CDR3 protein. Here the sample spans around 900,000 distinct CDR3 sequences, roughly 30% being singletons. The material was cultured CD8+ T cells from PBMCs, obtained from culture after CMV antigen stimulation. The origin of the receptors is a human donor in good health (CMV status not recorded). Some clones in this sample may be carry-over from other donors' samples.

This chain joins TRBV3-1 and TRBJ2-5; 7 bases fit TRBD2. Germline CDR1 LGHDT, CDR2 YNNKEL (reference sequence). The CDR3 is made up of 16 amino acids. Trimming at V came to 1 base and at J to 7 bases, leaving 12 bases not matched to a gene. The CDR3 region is CASSQGRQGGERTQYF. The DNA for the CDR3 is TGTGCCAGCAGCCAAGGACGGCAGGGAGGGGAGCGGACCCAGTACTTC.

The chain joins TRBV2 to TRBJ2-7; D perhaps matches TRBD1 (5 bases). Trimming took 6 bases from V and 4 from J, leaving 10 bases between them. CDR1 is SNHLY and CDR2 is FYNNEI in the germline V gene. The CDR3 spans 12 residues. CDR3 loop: CASRGRVYEQYV. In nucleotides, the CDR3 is TGTGCCAGCAGGGGCAGGGTATACGAGCAGTACGTC.

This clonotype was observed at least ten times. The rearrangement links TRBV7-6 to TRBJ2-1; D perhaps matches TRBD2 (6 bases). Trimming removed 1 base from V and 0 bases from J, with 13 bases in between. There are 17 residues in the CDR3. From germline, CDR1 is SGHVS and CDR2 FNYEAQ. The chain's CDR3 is CASSLEWRGSSYNEQFF. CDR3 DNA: TGTGCCAGCAGCTTAGAATGGCGGGGCTCCTCCTACAATGAGCAGTTCTTC.

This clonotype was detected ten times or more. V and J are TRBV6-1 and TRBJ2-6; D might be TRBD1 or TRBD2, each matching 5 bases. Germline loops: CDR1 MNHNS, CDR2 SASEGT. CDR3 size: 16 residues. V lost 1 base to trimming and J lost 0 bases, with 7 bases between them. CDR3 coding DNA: TGTGCCAGCAGTGAAGGGGACGGCTCTGGGGCCAACGTCCTGACTTTC. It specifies CASSEGDGSGANVLTF.

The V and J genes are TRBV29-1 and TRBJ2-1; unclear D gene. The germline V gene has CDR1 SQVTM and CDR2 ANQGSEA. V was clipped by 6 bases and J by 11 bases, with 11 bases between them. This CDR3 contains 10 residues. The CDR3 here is CSVVTHQQFF. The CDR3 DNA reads TGCAGCGTAGTGACACACCAGCAGTTCTTC.

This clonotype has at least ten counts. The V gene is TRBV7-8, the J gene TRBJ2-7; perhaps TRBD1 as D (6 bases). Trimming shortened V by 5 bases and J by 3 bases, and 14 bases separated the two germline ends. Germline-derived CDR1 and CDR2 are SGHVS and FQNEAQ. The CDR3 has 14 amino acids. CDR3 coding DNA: TGTGCCAGCAGCCCATGGACAGCCGACTACGAGCAGTACTTC. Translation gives CASSPWTADYEQYF.

This chain's CDR3 is CASRPGHANTEAFF. In DNA form, the CDR3 reads TGTGCCAGTAGACCCGGACACGCGAACACTGAAGCTTTCTTT. The chain carries TRBV6-5 and TRBJ1-1; TRBD1 might be the D (5 bases). CDR3 length: 14 amino acids. The germline CDR1 and CDR2 sequences are MNHEY and SVGAGI. Trimming left V 9 bases short and J 1 base short, with 15 bases between.

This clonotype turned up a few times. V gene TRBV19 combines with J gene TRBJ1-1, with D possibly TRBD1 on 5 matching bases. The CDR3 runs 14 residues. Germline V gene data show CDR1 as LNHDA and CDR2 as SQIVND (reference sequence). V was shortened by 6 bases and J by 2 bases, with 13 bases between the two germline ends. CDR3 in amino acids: CASRGELRNTEAFF. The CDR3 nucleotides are TGTGCCAGTAGGGGGGAACTCAGAAACACTGAAGCTTTCTTT.

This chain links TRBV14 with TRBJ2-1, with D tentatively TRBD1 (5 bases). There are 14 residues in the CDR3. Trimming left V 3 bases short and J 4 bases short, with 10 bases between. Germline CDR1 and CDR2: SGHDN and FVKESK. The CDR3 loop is CASSHPDKYNEQFF. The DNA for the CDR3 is TGTGCCAGCAGCCACCCGGACAAATACAATGAGCAGTTCTTC.

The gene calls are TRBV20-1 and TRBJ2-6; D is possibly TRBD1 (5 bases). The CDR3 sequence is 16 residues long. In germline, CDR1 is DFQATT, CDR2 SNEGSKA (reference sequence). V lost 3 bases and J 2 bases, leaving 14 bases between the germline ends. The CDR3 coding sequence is TGCAGTGCTAGGGGCAGGGTCGTAGCTGGGGCCAACGTCCTGACTTTC. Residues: CSARGRVVAGANVLTF.

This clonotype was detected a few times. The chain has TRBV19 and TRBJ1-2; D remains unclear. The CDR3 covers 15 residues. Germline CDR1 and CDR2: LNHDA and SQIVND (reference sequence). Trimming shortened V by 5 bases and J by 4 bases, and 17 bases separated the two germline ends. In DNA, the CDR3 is TGTGCCAGTAGTCGGGCAGAGTCGCCGGGCTATGGCTACACCTTC. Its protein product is CASSRAESPGYGYTF.

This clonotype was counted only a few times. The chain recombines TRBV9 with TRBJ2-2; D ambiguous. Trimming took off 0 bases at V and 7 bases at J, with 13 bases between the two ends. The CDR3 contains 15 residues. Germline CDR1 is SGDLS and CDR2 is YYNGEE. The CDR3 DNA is TGTGCCAGCAGCGTAGACCCCTCTGCTATCGGGGAGCTGTTTTTT. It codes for CASSVDPSAIGELFF.

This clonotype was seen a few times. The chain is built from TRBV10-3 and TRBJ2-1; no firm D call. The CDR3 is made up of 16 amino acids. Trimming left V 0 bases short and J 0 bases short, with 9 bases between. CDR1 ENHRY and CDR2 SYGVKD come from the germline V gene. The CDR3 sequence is CAISESLTDSYNEQFF. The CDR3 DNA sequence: TGTGCCATCAGTGAGTCTCTGACTGACTCCTACAATGAGCAGTTCTTC.

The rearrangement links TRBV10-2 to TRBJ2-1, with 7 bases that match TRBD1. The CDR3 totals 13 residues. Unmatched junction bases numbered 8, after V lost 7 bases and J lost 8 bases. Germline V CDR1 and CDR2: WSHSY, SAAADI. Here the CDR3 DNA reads TGCGCCAGCACCGGGACAGCTTATTATGAGCAGTTCTTC. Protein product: CASTGTAYYEQFF.

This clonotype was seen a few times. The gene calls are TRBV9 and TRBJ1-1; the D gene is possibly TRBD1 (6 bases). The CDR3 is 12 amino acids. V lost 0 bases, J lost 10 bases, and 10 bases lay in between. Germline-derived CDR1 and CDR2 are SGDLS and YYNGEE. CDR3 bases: TGTGCCAGCAGCGTAGGAGGGGACATAGCTTTCTTT. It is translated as CASSVGGDIAFF.

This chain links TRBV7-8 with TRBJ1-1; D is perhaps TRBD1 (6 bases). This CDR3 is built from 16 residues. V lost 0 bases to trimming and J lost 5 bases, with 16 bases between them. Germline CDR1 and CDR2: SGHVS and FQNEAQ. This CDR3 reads CASSLAGGSGWTEAFF. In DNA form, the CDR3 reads TGTGCCAGCAGCTTAGCCGGGGGCTCGGGTTGGACTGAAGCTTTCTTT.